The present entry profiles one TCR beta chain with its context. This CDR3 contains 14 residues. The V end was cut by 0 bases, the J end by 3 bases, with 3 bases between. Germline V gene lookup returns CDR1 LNHNV and CDR2 YYDKDF (reference sequence). As processed by the authors: Estimation of nucleated cell counts relied on the amplification of reference gene primers. Using immunoSEQ multiplex PCR, the repertoire was profiled, and TCRdb retains in-frame clones only, with some absent. That table furnishes V, J and clone size, whereas the DNA furnished D and trimming. In the table there are nearly 250,000 clones, about 90% of which are singletons. Each participant's cohort was designated according to participant-reported clinical history. Within the 2 weeks before study entry, each person in the exposed group met a COVID-19 case. This sample is drawn from a study of blood T cell repertoires in COVID-19.

This TCR came from a man aged 50-59 years who had been exposed to COVID-19. V usage is TRBV15 and J usage is TRBJ1-6; D is undetermined. Material for sequencing was PBMCs or T cells enriched from blood (not recorded which). The CDR3 nucleotides are TGTGCCACCAGCAGAGACAACTATAATTCACCCCTCCACTTT. Amino acid sequence: CATSRDNYNSPLHF.